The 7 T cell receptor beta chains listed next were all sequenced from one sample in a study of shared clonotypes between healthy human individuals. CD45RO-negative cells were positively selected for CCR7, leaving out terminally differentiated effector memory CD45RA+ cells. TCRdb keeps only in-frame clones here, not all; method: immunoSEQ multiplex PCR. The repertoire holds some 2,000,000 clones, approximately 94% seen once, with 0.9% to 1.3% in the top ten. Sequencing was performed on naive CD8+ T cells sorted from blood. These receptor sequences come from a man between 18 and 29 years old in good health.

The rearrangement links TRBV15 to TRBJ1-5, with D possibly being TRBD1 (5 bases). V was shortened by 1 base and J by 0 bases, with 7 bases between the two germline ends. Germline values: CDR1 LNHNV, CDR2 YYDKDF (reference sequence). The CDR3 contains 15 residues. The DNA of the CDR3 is TGTGCCACCAGCAGAGTGGGGGGTAGCAATCAGCCCCAGCATTTT. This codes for CATSRVGGSNQPQHF.

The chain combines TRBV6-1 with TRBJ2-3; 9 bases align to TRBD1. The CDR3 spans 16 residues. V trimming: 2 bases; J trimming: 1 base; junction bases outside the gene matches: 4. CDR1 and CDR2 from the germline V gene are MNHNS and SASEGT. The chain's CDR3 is CASSERTGVGTDTQYF. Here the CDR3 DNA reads TGTGCCAGCAGTGAACGGACAGGGGTAGGCACAGATACGCAGTATTTT.

CDR3: CASSPGTGYEDYSNQPQHF. The DNA for the CDR3 is TGTGCCAGCAGCCCGGGGACGGGGTACGAGGATTATAGCAATCAGCCCCAGCATTTT. The V call is TRBV5-4, the J call TRBJ1-5, with TRBD1 as a possible D gene (5 bases). Germline V gene data show CDR1 as SGHNT and CDR2 as YYREEE (reference sequence). V shed 4 bases and J shed 0 bases, with 23 bases lying between them. The CDR3 is 19 amino acids.

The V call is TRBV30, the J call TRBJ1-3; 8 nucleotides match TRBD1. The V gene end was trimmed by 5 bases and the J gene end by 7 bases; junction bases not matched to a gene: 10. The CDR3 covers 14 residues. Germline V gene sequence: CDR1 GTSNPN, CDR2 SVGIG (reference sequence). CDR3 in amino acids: CAWADRGLGNTIYF. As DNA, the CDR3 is TGTGCCTGGGCAGACAGGGGCTTGGGCAACACCATATATTTT.

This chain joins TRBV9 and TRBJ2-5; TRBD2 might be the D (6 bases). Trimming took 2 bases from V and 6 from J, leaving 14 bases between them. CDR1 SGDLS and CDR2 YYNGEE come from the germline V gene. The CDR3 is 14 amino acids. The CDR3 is CASSVGGLEKTQYF. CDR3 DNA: TGTGCCAGCAGCGTGGGGGGACTCGAGAAGACCCAGTACTTC.

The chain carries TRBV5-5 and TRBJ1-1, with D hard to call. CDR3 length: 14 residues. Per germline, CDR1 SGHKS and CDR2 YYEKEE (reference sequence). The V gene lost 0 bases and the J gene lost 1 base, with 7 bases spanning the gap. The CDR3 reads CASSLALGNTEAFF. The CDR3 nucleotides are TGTGCCAGCAGCTTGGCCCTTGGGAACACTGAAGCTTTCTTT.

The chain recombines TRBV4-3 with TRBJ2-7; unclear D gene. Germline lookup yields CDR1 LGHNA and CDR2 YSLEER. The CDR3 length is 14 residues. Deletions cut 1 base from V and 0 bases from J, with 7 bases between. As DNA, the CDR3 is TGCGCCAGCAGCCAAGCGTCTTCCTCCTACGAGCAGTACTTC. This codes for CASSQASSSYEQYF.